This TCR beta chain was recovered during a study of CD8+ T cells in alopecia areata. Study information: Treated individuals took tofacitinib by mouth, 5 to 10 mg twice daily.

Sequencing used cDNA as its template, made by extracting RNA and reverse transcribing it. Measured with immunoSEQ multiplex PCR; TCRdb has only the in-frame clones, and not every one. This table holds 200,000 to 250,000 clones, more than 30% found once. The CDR3 totals 16 residues. Germline assignment: CDR1 SQVTM and CDR2 ANQGSEA. The J segment lost 4 bases and the V segment lost 0 bases, leaving 8 bases of the junction unmatched. The sample's treatment: oral pan-JAK inhibitor, 5-10 mg twice daily. The source material was CD4+ T cells sorted from blood, sampled between weeks 30 and 35, from a patient treated with tofacitinib. This TCR came from a human donor with alopecia areata. This rearrangement joins TRBV29-1 to TRBJ2-3, with 9 bases identical to TRBD2. The CDR3 spells CSVEDRRSGSPDTQYF. In DNA form, the CDR3 reads TGCAGCGTTGAAGATCGGCGTAGCGGGAGCCCAGATACGCAGTATTTT.